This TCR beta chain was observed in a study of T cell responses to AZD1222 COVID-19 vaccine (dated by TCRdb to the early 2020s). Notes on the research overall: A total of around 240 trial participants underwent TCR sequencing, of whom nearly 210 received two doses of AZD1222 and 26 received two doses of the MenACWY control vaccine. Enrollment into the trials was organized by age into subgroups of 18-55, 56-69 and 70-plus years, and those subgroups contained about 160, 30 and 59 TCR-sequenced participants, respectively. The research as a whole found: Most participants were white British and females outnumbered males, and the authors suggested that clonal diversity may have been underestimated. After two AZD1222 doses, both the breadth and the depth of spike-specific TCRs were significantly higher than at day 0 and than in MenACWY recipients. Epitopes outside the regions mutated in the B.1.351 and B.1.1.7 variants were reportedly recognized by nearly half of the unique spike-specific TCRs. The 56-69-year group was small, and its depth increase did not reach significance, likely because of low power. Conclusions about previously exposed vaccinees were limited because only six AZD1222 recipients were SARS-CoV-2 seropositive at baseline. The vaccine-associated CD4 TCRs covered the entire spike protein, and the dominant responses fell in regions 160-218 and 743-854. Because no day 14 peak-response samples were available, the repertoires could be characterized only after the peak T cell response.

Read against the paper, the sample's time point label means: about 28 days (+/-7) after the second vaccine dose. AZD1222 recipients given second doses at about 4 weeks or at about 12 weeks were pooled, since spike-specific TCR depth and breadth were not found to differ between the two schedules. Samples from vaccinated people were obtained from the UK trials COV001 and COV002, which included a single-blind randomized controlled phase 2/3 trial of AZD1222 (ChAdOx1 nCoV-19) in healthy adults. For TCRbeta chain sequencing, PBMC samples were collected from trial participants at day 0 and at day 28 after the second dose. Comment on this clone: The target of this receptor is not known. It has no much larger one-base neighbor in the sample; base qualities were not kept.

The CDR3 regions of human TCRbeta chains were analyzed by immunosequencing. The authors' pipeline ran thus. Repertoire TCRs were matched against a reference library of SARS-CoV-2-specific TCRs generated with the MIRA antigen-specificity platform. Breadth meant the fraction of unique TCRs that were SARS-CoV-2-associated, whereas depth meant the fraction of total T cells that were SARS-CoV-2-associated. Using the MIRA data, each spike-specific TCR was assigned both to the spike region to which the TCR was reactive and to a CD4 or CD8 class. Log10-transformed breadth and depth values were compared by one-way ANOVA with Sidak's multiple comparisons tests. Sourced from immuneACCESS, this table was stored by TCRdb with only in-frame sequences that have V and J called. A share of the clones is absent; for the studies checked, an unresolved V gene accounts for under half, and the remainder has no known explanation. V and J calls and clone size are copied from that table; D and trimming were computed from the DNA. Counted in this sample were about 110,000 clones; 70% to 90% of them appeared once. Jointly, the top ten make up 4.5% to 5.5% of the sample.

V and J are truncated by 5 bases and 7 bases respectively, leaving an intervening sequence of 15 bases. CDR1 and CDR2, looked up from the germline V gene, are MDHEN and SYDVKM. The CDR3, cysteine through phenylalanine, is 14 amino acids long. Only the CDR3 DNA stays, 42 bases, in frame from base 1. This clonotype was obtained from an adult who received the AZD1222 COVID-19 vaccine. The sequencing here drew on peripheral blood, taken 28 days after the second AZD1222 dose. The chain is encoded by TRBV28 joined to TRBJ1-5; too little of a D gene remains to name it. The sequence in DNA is TGTGCCAGCAGTCGAGCGACTAGTACCCAGCCCCAGCATTTT. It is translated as CASSRATSTQPQHF.